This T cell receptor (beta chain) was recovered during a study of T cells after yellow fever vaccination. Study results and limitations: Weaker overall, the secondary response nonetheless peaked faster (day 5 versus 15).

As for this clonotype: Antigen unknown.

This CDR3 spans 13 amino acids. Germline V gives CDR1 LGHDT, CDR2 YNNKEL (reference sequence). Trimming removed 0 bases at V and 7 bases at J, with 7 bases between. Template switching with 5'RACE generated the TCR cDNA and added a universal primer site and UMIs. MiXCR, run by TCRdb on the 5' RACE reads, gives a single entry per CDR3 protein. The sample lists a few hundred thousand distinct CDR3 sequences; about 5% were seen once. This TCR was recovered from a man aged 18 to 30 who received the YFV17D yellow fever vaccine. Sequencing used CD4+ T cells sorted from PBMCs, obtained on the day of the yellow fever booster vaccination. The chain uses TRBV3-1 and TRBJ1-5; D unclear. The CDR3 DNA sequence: TGTGCCAGCAGCCAAGATTTGAGCCAGCCCCAGCATTTT. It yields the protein CASSQDLSQPQHF.